These 8 T cell receptor beta chains share one sample of origin, sequenced in a study of T cell changes during pregnancy in multiple sclerosis. The assay was immunoSEQ multiplex PCR, and TCRdb's table has in-frame clones only and misses some. Among about 14,000 clones listed, approximately 80% were seen once. Source: CD8+ T cells from peripheral blood mononuclear cells, taken after pregnancy. These receptors were taken from a female donor in good health, enrolled as a control in a pregnancy study.

V usage is TRBV19 and J usage is TRBJ2-7; 7 bases are shared with TRBD1. There are 15 residues in the CDR3. The germline V gene has CDR1 LNHDA and CDR2 SQIVND (reference sequence). With 6 bases clipped from V and 4 bases from J, the junction kept 12 bases outside the gene matches. CDR3 region: CASSPATGSLYEQYF. In nucleotides, the CDR3 is TGTGCCAGTAGCCCGGCGACAGGGAGCCTTTACGAGCAGTACTTC.

This clone has just a few counts. The rearrangement uses TRBV6-1 and TRBJ2-4; D perhaps matches TRBD2 (5 bases). Trimming took 1 base from V and 6 from J, leaving 13 bases between them. The CDR3 runs to 15 residues. The germline gives CDR1 MNHNS, CDR2 SASEGT. This CDR3 reads CASSEDPEGGNIQYF. The DNA for the CDR3 is TGTGCCAGCAGTGAAGACCCAGAAGGAGGAAACATTCAGTACTTC.

The chain employs TRBV7-9 and TRBJ1-2; D is uncertain. The CDR3 spans 15 residues. Trimming took off 1 base at V and 4 bases at J, with 13 bases between the two ends. Germline V gives CDR1 SEHNR, CDR2 FQNEAQ (reference sequence). The CDR3 reads CASSLVERPSYGYTF. The CDR3 DNA reads TGTGCCAGCAGCTTAGTCGAGCGGCCCTCCTATGGCTACACCTTC.

CDR3 in amino acids: CASSQDQGPRGQFF. Written as DNA, the CDR3 is TGCGCCAGCAGCCAAGATCAGGGCCCTCGCGGGCAGTTCTTC. This chain uses TRBV4-3 with TRBJ2-1, with D maybe TRBD1 (5 bases). Deletions cut 0 bases from V and 12 bases from J, with 15 bases between. Germline V gene data show CDR1 as LGHNA and CDR2 as YSLEER. CDR3 length: 14 residues.

This clone was recorded only once. The V gene is TRBV13, the J gene TRBJ1-1; possible D gene TRBD1, 6 bases. This CDR3 has 12 amino acids. Trimming stripped 4 bases from V and 11 bases from J, with 14 bases between. Germline CDR1 and CDR2: PRHDT and FYEKMQ (reference sequence). The chain's CDR3 is CASSSTGPAAFF. CDR3 coding DNA: TGTGCCAGCAGCTCGACAGGTCCCGCGGCTTTCTTT.

Only a few counts were recorded for this clone. The DNA for the CDR3 is TGTGCCAGCTCGGACAGGGACAAAGCTTTCTTT. It specifies CASSDRDKAFF. The chain has TRBV7-9 and TRBJ1-1, with 8 bases lining up with TRBD1. From germline, CDR1 is SEHNR and CDR2 FQNEAQ (reference sequence). V shed 8 bases and J 9 bases; nucleotides not matched to a gene: 5. The CDR3 runs to 11 residues.

DNA of the CDR3: TGTGCCAGCAGCTTAGTTGGCAGACTCTATGGCTACACCTTC. Encoded protein: CASSLVGRLYGYTF. The chain employs TRBV11-2 and TRBJ1-2, with D hard to call. The germline V gene has CDR1 SGHAT and CDR2 FQNNGV. Trimming took 1 base from V and 4 from J, leaving 10 bases between them. The CDR3 totals 14 residues.

The V call is TRBV4-2, the J call TRBJ2-7; 7 bases align to TRBD2. Per the germline V gene, CDR1 is LGHNA and CDR2 is YNFKEQ. With V trimmed by 0 bases and J by 0 bases, 5 bases remained unmatched. This CDR3 is built from 16 residues. The CDR3 region is CASSQEPGGPSYEQYF. The CDR3 DNA sequence: TGTGCCAGCAGCCAAGAACCGGGGGGACCCTCCTACGAGCAGTACTTC.